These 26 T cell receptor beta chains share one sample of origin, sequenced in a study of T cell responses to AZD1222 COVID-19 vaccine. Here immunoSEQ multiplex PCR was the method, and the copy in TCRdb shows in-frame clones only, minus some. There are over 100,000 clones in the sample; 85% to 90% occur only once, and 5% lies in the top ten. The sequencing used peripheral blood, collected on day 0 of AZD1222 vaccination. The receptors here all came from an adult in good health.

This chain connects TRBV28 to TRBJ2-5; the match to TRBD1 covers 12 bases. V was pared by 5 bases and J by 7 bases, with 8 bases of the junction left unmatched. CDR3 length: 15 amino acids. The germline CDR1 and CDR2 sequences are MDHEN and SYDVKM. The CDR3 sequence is CASSTPGTGGGTQYF. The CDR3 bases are TGTGCCAGCAGTACTCCCGGGACAGGGGGCGGGACCCAGTACTTC.

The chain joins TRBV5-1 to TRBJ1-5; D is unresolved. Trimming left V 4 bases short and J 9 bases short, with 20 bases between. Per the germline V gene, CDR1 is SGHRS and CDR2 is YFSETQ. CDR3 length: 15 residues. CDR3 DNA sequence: TGCGCCAGCAGCACCGACCCGGGTGGGCGTTCGCCCCAGCATTTT. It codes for CASSTDPGGRSPQHF.

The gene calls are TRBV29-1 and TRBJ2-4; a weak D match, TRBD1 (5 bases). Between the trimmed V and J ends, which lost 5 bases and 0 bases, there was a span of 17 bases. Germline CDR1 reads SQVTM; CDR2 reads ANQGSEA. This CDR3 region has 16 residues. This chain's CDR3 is CSVPVGPGLAKNIQYF. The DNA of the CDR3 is TGCAGCGTTCCGGTCGGGCCAGGGTTAGCCAAAAACATTCAGTACTTC.

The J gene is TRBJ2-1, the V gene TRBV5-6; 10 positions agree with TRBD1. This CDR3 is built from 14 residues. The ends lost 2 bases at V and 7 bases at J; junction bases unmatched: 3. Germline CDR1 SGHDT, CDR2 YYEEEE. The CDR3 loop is CASSFRDRGNEQFF. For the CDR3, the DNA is TGTGCCAGCAGCTTTAGGGACAGGGGAAATGAGCAGTTCTTC. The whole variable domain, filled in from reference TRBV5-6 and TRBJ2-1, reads DAGVTQSPTHLIKTRGQQVTLRCSPKSGHDTVSWYQQALGQGPQFIFQYYEEEERQRGNFPDRFSGHQFPNYSSELNVNALLLGDSALYLCASSFRDRGNEQFFGPGTRLTVL.

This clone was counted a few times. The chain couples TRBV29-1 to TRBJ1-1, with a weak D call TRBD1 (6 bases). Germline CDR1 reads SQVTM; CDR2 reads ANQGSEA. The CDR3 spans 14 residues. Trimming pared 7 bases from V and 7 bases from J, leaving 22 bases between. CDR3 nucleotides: TGCAGCGGGGGGCTATCAGGGGACGATGGTGAAGCTTTCTTT. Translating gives CSGGLSGDDGEAFF.

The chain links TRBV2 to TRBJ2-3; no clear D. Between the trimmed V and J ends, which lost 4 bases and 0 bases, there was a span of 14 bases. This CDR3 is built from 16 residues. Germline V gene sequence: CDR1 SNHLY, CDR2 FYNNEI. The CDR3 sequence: CASSVLAKGSTDTQYF. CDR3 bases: TGTGCCAGCAGTGTTTTGGCGAAGGGCAGCACAGATACGCAGTATTTT. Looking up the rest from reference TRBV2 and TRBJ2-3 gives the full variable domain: EPEVTQTPSHQVTQMGQEVILRCVPISNHLYFYWYRQILGQKVEFLVSFYNNEISEKSEIFDDQFSVERPDGSNFTLKIRSTKLEDSAMYFCASSVLAKGSTDTQYFGPGTRLTVL.

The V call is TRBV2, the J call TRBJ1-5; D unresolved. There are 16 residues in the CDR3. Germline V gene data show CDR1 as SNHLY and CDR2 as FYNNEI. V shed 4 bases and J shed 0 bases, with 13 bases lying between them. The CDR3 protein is CASSGQDFYSNQPQHF. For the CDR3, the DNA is TGTGCCAGCAGTGGGCAGGATTTCTATAGCAATCAGCCCCAGCATTTT.

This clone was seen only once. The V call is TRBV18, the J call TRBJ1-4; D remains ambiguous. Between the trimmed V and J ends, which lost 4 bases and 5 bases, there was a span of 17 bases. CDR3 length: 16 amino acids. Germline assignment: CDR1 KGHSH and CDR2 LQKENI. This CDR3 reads CASSLPNVGRNEKLFF. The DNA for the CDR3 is TGTGCCAGCTCACTCCCCAACGTCGGGAGGAATGAAAAACTGTTTTTT.

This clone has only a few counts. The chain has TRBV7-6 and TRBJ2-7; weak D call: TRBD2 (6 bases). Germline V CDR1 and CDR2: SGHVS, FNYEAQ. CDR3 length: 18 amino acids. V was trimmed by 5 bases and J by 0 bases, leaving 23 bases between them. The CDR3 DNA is TGTGCCAGCAGCGCCCACCCGTCCGGTGGGACTGACTCCTACGAGCAGTACTTC. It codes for CASSAHPSGGTDSYEQYF.

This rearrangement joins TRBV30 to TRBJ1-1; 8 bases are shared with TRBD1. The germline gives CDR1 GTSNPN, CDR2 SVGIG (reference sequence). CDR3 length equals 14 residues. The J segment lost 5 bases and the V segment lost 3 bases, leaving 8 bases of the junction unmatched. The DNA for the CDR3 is TGTGCCTGGAGGACAGGGGCGGGGGTTACTGAAGCTTTCTTT. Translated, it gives CAWRTGAGVTEAFF.

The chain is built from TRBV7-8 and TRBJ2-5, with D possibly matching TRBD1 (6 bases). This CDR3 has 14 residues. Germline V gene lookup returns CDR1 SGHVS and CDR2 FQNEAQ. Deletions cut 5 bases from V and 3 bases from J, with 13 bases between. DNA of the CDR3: TGTGCCAGCAGCCGAGGACAGTCGAAAGAGACCCAGTACTTC. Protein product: CASSRGQSKETQYF.

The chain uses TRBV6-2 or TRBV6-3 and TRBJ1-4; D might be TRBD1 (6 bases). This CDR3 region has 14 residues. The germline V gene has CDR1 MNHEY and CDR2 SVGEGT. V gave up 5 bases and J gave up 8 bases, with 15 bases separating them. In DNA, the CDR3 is TGTGCCAGCAGTAACAGGGCGTTTCGCGAAAAACTGTTTTTT. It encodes CASSNRAFREKLFF.

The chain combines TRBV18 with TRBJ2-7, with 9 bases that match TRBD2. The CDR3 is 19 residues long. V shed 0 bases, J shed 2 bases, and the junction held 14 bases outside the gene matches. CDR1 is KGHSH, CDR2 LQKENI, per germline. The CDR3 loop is CASSPPRGSSGIKPYEQYF. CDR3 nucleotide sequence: TGTGCCAGCTCACCACCGAGGGGCTCTAGCGGGATTAAACCCTACGAGCAGTACTTC.

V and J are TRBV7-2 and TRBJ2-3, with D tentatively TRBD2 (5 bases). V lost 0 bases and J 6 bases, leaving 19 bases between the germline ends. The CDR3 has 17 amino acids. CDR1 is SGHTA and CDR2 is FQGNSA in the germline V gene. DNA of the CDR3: TGTGCCAGCAGCTTAGCGGATGGTGGGCCCCGCGGGGATACGCAGTATTTT. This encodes CASSLADGGPRGDTQYF.

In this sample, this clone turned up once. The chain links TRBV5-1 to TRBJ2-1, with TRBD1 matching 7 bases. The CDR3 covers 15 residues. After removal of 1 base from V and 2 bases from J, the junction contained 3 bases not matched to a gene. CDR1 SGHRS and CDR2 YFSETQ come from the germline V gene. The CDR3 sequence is CASSLQGTAYNEQFF. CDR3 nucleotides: TGCGCCAGCAGCTTGCAAGGGACAGCCTACAATGAGCAGTTCTTC. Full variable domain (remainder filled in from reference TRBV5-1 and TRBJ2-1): KAGVTQTPRYLIKTRGQQVTLSCSPISGHRSVSWYQQTPGQGLQFLFEYFSETQRNKGNFPGRFSGRQFSNSRSEMNVSTLELGDSALYLCASSLQGTAYNEQFFGPGTRLTVL.

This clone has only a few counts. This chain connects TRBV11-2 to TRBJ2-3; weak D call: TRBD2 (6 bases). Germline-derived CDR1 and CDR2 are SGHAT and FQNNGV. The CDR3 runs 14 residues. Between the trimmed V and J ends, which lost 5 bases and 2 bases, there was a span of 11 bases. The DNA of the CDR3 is TGTGCCAGCAGCCGGGACTTCGACACAGATACGCAGTATTTT. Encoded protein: CASSRDFDTDTQYF.

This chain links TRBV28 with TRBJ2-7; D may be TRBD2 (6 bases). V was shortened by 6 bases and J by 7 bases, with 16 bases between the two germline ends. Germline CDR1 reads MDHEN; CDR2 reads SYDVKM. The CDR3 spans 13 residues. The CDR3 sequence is CASRDPLGGEQYF. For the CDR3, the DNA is TGTGCCAGCAGGGACCCGTTGGGGGGTGAGCAGTACTTC.

CDR3 coding DNA: TGTGCCAGCAGCTTTCCGGGAGGGGGCAATCAGCCCCAGCATTTT. Amino acid sequence: CASSFPGGGNQPQHF. The chain combines TRBV7-8 with TRBJ1-5; D may be TRBD1 (5 bases). The CDR3 runs 15 residues. V was pared by 3 bases and J by 2 bases, with 11 bases between. The germline V gene encodes CDR1 SGHVS and CDR2 FQNEAQ.

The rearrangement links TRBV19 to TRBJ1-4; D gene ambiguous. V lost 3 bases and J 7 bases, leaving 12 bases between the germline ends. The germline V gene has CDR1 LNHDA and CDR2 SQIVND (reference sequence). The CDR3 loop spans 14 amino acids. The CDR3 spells CASSISNGGEKLFF. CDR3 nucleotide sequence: TGTGCCAGTAGTATTTCAAACGGAGGTGAAAAACTGTTTTTT.

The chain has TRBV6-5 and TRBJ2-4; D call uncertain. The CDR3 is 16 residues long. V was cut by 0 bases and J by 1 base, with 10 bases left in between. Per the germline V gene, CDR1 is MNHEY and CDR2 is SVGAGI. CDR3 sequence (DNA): TGTGCCAGCAGTTACTCGGCAGGATCGGCCAAAAACATTCAGTACTTC. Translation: CASSYSAGSAKNIQYF.

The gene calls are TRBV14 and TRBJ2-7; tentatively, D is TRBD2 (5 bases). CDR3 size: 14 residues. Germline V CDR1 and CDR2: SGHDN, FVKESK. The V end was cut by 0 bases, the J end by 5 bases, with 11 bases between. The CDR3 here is CASSQEGPRDEQYF. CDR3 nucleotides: TGTGCCAGCAGCCAAGAAGGTCCGAGGGACGAGCAGTACTTC.

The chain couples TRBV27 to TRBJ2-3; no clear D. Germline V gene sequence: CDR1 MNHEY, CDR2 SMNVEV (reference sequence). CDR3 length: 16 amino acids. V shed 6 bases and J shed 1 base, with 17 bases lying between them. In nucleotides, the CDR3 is TGTGCCAGCAGGCATATTAGGCTAGATGGCACAGATACGCAGTATTTT. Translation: CASRHIRLDGTDTQYF.

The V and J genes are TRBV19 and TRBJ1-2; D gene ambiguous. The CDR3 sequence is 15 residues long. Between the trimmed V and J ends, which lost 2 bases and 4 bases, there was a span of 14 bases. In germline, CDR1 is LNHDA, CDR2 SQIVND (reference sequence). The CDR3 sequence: CASSIRGRGGYGYTF. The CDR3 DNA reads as TGTGCCAGTAGTATACGGGGTCGCGGTGGCTATGGCTACACCTTC.

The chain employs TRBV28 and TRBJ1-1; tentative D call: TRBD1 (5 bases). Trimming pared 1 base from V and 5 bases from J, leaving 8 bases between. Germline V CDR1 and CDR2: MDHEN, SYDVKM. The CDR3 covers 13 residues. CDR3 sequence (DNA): TGTGCCAGCAGTTTATTGGGGGGGACTGAAGCTTTCTTT. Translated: CASSLLGGTEAFF.

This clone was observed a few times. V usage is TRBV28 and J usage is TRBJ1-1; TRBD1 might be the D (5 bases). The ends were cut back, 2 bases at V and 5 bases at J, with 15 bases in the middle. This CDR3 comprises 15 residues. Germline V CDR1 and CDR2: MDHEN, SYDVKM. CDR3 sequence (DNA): TGTGCCAGCAGTTTAGGGGGTGCGGCGAGAACTGAAGCTTTCTTT. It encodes CASSLGGAARTEAFF.

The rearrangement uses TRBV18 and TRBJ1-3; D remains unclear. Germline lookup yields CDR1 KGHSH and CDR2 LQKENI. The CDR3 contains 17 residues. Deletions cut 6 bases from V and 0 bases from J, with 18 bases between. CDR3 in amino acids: CASSENRATLSGNTIYF. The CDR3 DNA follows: TGTGCCAGCTCGGAAAACCGGGCCACACTCTCTGGAAACACCATATATTTT.